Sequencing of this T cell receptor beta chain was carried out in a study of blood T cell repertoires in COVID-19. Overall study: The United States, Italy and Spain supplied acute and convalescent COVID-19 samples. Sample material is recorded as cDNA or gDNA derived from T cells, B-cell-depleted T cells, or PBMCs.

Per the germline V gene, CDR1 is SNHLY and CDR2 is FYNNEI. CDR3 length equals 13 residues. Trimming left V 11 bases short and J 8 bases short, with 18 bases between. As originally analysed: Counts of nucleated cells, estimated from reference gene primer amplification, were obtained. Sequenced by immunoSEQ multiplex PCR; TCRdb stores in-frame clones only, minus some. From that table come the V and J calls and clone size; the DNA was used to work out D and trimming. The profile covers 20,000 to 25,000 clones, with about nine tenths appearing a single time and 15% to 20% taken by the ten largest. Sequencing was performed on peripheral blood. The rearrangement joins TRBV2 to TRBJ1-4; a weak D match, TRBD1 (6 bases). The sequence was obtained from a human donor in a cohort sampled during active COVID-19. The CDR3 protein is CADSPGEREKLFF. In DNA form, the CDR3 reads TGTGCCGATTCACCAGGGGAGCGAGAAAAACTGTTTTTT. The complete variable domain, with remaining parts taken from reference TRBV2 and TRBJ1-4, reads EPEVTQTPSHQVTQMGQEVILRCVPISNHLYFYWYRQILGQKVEFLVSFYNNEISEKSEIFDDQFSVERPDGSNFTLKIRSTKLEDSAMYFCADSPGEREKLFFGSGTQLSVL.